This T cell receptor (beta chain) was sequenced for a study of T cells in localized non-small cell lung cancer. Remarks on this clone: Its antigen is as yet unknown.

Germline V CDR1 and CDR2: MNHEY, SMNVEV (reference sequence). This CDR3 comprises 14 residues. Between the trimmed V and J ends, which lost 2 bases and 4 bases, there was a span of 9 bases. Method: immunoSEQ multiplex PCR; TCRdb's copy keeps in-frame clones and lacks some. This table holds some 66,000 clones, approximately 84% found once. Study observations and caveats: Tumor trailed uninvolved adjacent lung in T cell clonality, which peaked there. Higher blood T cell density went with longer overall survival. Appearance in adjacent lung was seen for a median about 58 of the top 100 tumor clones.

The chain recombines TRBV27 with TRBJ1-5, with D possibly matching TRBD1 (5 bases). The sequenced sample was peripheral blood, obtained before any cancer treatment. The origin of this receptor is a female donor at least 60 years old with stage I lung adenocarcinoma. The CDR3: CASSLQGGNQPQHF. CDR3 nucleotide sequence: TGTGCCAGCAGTTTACAGGGTGGGAATCAGCCCCAGCATTTT.